This T cell receptor beta chain was observed in a study of blood T cells in healthy people across ages. This CDR3 is 11 amino acids long. CDR1 and CDR2 from the germline V gene are SQVTM and ANQGSEA. Trimming removed 7 bases from V and 7 bases from J, with 10 bases in between. The authors ran a second PCR of 7 to 11 cycles using a sample-barcoded 5' primer and a J-beta primer mix. Every cDNA was tagged by a template-switch adaptor with 12 random nucleotides. CDR3-containing paired-end reads numbering at least 2.5 million came from each sample. TCRdb called the 5' RACE reads again in MiXCR, with one record for every CDR3 protein. The data contain approximately 490,000 distinct CDR3 sequences, approximately 25% of them seen just once; the ten biggest clones take up approximately 8.7%. This same sample was also part of a study on T cells of mothers and their children. As that report states: All donors were healthy and Caucasian; they were a few mothers and their six children. Extracted RNA, in its entirety, went into cDNA synthesis at 1.5 ug per 15 ul.

This clonotype was obtained from a boy younger than 18 in good health. The chain has TRBV29-1 and TRBJ1-4; weak D call: TRBD1 (6 bases). Source material: blood. This CDR3 reads CSAGDSEKLFF. The CDR3 region has the DNA TGCAGCGCAGGGGATAGTGAAAAACTGTTTTTT.